These T cell receptor beta chains were read from a single sample in a study of T-cell reconstitution after alpha-beta-depleted transplantation in children. TCRdb itself ran the PCR reads through MiXCR, one entry per CDR3 protein. Among roughly 100,000 distinct CDR3 sequences listed, 4.5% to 7.5% were seen once. This specimen consisted of PBMCs, mostly from graft donor cells, obtained 60 days after TCRalphabeta/CD19-depleted stem cell transplant. The receptor set was obtained from a female patient aged 2-10 years who had a stem cell transplant for Fanconi anemia, so the T cells may come from the graft donor. Both conserved end residues are part of each CDR3.

v_gene	CDR3aa
TRBV28	CASSLWVGQGNQPQHF
TRBV12-3/TRBV12-4	CASSLQGALGAFF
TRBV6-5	CASSYNGVVGTGELFF
TRBV12-3/TRBV12-4	CASSLRTTRSQYF
TRBV28	CASSFLHHGQDYGYTF
TRBV21-1	CASSKVGETQYF
TRBV5-1	CASRFQGSLGSGANVLTF
TRBV7-3	CASSLALAGVQYF
TRBV21-1	CASSKGGRVAEAFF
TRBV3-1	CASSRLGGLNTDTQYF
TRBV7-2	CASSSGTGGSYEQYF
TRBV2	CASGGTKSYPYNEQFF
TRBV28	CASSPTTHNEQFF
TRBV6-2/TRBV6-3	CASSNTGTGGIDEQFF
TRBV10-3	CAISYKRVPYNEQFF
TRBV4-2	CASSQERDRGTEAFF
TRBV5-5	CASSWFARLAGGETQYF
TRBV7-3	CASSLGPGDPQFF
TRBV24-1	CATSDTLAGGYNEQFF
TRBV20-1	CSAKQTPISSSYEQYF
TRBV12-3/TRBV12-4	CASSRTGSFQPQHF
TRBV12-3/TRBV12-4	CASSRLAGARGFF
TRBV5-1	CASSPNPTGLENIQYF
TRBV29-1	CSGLRGPDIQYF
TRBV12-3/TRBV12-4	CASSLYRQNIQYF
TRBV2	CASSEFRSSVSYNEQFF
TRBV7-9	CASSFRLRPNEQFF